This TCR beta chain was profiled in a study of T cells in Graves' hyperthyroidism and ophthalmopathy. Regions amplified from RNA transcripts were the TCR beta CDR3 regions. In the first-round RT-PCR of the TCR CDR3, the HTBI primer set was used. TCRdb reprocessed the multiplex PCR reads with MiXCR, giving one entry per CDR3 protein. This sample has roughly 500,000 distinct CDR3 sequences, with under 60% found just once. The study's findings and limits: Expanded thyroid clonotypes (above 0.001) were mostly also found in blood. The authors' 13 V-J model separated ophthalmopathy from stable hyperthyroidism. The model predicted ophthalmopathy a median 6.5 months before onset.

As to this clonotype: Its antigen is currently unknown.

The germline gives CDR1 LNHNV, CDR2 YYDKDF (reference sequence). The length of the CDR3 is 12 residues. V lost 11 bases to trimming and J lost 1 base; unmatched junction nucleotides: 3. This chain joins TRBV15 and TRBJ1-1, with TRBD1 matching over 8 bases. This TCR was recovered from an adult woman with Graves' disease, either hyperthyroidism or ophthalmopathy (not recorded which). The sample comprised peripheral blood or thyroid tissue (not recorded which). DNA of the CDR3: TGTGCCTCGACAGGGGCGAACACTGAAGCTTTCTTT. Translated: CASTGANTEAFF.